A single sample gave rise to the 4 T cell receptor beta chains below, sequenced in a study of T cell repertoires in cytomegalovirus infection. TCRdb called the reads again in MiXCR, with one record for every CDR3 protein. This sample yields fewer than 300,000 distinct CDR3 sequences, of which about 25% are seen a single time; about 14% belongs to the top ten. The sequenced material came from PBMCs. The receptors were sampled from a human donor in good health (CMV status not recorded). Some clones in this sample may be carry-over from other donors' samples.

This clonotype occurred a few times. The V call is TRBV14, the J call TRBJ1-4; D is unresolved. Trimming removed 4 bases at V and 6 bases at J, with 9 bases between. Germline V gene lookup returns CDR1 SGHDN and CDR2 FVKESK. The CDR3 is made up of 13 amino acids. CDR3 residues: CASSRGLDEKLFF. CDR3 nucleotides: TGTGCCAGCAGCCGCGGGTTGGATGAAAAACTGTTTTTT.

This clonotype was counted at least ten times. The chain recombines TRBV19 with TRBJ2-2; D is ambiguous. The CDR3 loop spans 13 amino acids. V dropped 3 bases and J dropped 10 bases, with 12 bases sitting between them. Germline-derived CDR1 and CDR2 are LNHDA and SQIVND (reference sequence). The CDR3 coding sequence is TGTGCCAGTAGTATGTCGTTTCGGGCGGAGCTGTTTTTT. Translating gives CASSMSFRAELFF.

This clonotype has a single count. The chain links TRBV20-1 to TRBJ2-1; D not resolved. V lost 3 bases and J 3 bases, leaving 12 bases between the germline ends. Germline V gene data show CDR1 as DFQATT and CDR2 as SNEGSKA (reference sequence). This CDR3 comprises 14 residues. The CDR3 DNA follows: TGCAGTGCTAGTCTCCCGTTAGGCTACAATGAGCAGTTCTTC. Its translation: CSASLPLGYNEQFF.

The CDR3 loop reads CASSFQGNPSEAFF. CDR3 DNA: TGTGCCAGCAGTTTCCAGGGAAACCCCAGTGAAGCTTTCTTT. The chain recombines TRBV28 with TRBJ1-1; TRBD1 is a possible D gene (5 bases). CDR1 and CDR2 (germline): MDHEN, SYDVKM. V was trimmed by 3 bases and J by 7 bases, leaving 15 bases between them. The CDR3 contains 14 residues.